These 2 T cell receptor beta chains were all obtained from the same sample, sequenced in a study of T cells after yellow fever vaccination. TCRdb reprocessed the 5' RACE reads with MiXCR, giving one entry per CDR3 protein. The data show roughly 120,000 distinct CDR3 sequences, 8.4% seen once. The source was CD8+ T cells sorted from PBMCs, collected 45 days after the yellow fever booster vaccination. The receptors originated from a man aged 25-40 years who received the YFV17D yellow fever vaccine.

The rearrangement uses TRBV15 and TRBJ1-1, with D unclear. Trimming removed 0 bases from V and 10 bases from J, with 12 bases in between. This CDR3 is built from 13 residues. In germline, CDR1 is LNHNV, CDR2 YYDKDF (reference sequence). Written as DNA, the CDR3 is TGTGCCACCAGCAGAGAAGGTGCTCCGGGAGCTTTCTTT. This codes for CATSREGAPGAFF.

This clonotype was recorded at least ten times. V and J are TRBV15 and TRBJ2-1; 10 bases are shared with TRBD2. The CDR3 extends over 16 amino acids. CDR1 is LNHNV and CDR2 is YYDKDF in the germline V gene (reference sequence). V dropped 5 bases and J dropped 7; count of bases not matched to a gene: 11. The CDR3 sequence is CATSPWGSGRFNEQFF. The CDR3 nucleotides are TGTGCCACCAGCCCGTGGGGTAGCGGGAGGTTTAATGAGCAGTTCTTC. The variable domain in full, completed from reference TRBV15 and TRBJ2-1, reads DAMVIQNPRYQVTQFGKPVTLSCSQTLNHNVMYWYQQKSSQAPKLLFHYYDKDFNNEADTPDNFQSRRPNTSFCFLDIRSPGLGDTAMYLCATSPWGSGRFNEQFFGPGTRLTVL.